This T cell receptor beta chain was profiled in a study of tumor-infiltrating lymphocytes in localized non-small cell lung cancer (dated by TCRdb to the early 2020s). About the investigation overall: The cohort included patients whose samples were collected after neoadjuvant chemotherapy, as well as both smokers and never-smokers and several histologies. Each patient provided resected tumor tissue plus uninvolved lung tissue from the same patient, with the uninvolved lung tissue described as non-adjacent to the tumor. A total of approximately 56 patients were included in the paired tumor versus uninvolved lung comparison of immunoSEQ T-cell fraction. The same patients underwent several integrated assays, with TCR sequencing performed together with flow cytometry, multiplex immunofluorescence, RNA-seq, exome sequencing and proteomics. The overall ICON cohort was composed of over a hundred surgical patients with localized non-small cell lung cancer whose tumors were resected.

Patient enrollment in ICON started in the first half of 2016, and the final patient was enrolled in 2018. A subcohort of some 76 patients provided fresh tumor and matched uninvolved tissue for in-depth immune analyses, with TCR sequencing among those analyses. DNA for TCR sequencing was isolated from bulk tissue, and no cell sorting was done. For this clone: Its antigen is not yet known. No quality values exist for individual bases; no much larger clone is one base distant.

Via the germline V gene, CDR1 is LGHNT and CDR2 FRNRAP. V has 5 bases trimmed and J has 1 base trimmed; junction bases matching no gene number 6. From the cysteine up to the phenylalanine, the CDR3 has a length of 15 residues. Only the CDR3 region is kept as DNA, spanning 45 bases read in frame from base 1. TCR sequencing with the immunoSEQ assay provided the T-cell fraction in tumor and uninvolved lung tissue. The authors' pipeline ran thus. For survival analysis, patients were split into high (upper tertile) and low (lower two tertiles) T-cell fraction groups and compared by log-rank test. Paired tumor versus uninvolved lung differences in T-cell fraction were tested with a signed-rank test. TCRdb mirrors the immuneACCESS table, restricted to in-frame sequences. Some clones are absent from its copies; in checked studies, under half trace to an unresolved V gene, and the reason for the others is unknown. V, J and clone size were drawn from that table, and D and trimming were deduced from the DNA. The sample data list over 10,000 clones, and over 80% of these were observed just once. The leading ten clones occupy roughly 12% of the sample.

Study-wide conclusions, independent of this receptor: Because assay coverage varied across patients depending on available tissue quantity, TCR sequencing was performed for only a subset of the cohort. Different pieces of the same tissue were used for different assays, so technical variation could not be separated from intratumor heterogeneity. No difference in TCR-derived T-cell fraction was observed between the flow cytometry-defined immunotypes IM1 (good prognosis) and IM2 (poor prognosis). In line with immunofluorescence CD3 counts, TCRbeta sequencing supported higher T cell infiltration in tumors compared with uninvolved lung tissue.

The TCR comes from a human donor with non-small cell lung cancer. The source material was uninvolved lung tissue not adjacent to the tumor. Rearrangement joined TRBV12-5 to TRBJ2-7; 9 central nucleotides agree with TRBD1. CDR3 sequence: CASGQWTGESYEQYF. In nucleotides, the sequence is TGTGCTAGTGGTCAATGGACAGGGGAGTCCTACGAGCAGTACTTC.